The 25 T cell receptor beta chains presented below share a single source sample, sequenced in a study of cytomegalovirus exposure and HLA in healthy donors. With 60 Vbeta and 13 Jbeta primers, the PCR was carried out. Clones were read by immunoSEQ multiplex PCR, and TCRdb kept only the in-frame ones, dropping some. The table lists about 64,000 clones, 85% of them singletons, with 9.5% to 12% in the top ten. Sample: PBMCs. The receptor set was obtained from a female donor in good health and CMV-seronegative.

J is TRBJ2-5 and V is TRBV15, with D perhaps TRBD2 (5 bases). Germline CDR1 is LNHNV and CDR2 is YYDKDF (reference sequence). The CDR3 is 14 residues long. V was cut by 0 bases and J by 5 bases, with 10 bases left in between. The chain's CDR3 is CATSRDLLAETQYF. The CDR3 region has the DNA TGTGCCACCAGCAGAGATTTGCTAGCCGAGACCCAGTACTTC.

The chain carries TRBV9 and TRBJ1-4; perhaps TRBD1 as D (6 bases). The CDR3 spans 16 residues. Germline V gene lookup returns CDR1 SGDLS and CDR2 YYNGEE. V was shortened by 4 bases and J by 1 base, with 14 bases between the two germline ends. The CDR3 is CASSPGGLGTNEKLFF. As DNA, the CDR3 is TGTGCCAGCAGCCCGGGGGGGCTGGGAACTAATGAAAAACTGTTTTTT.

This chain uses TRBV7-9 with TRBJ1-1; 9 bases agree with TRBD1. CDR1 and CDR2 from the germline V gene are SEHNR and FQNEAQ (reference sequence). The CDR3 covers 14 residues. V lost 7 bases to trimming and J lost 2 bases; unmatched junction nucleotides: 5. CDR3 in DNA: TGTGCCAGCACAGTACAGGGGGCTAACACTGAAGCTTTCTTT. Protein: CASTVQGANTEAFF.

The gene calls are TRBV28 and TRBJ2-5; 7 nucleotides match TRBD1. The J call may not be correct, given that the DNA end is closer to TRBJ2-7. The CDR3 is made up of 12 amino acids. Germline V CDR1 and CDR2: MDHEN, SYDVKM. The CDR3 bases are TGTGCCAGCAGGGGACAGACCTACGAGCAGTACTTC. Protein product: CASRGQTYEQYF.

This clone appeared once. CDR3 sequence reads: CASSLARDHEQFF. The CDR3 nucleotides are TGTGCCAGCAGCTTAGCGCGCGATCATGAGCAGTTCTTC. The chain carries TRBV7-2 and TRBJ2-1; unclear D gene. The germline V gene encodes CDR1 SGHTA and CDR2 FQGNSA. V shed 0 bases and J shed 8 bases, with 8 bases lying between them. The CDR3 spans 13 residues.

The rearrangement links TRBV9 to TRBJ2-5, with D maybe TRBD2 (6 bases). The DNA end favors TRBJ2-7, so the J call may be wrong. CDR1 is SGDLS and CDR2 is YYNGEE in the germline V gene. CDR3 size: 14 residues. The CDR3 DNA is TGTGCCAGCAGCGTAGCAGCGGGTGTCTACGAGCAGTACTTC. This sequence encodes CASSVAAGVYEQYF.

This chain uses TRBV9 with TRBJ2-7; D perhaps matches TRBD1 (6 bases). The CDR3 is made up of 14 amino acids. CDR1 is SGDLS and CDR2 is YYNGEE in the germline V gene. Trimming took 3 bases from V and 0 from J, leaving 10 bases between them. CDR3 amino acids: CASSGTGLSYEQYF. Here the CDR3 DNA reads TGTGCCAGCAGCGGTACAGGGCTCTCCTACGAGCAGTACTTC.

The chain combines TRBV27 with TRBJ2-5; TRBD1 matches 11 bases. With V trimmed by 7 bases and J by 11 bases, 12 bases remained unmatched. Germline CDR1 reads MNHEY; CDR2 reads SMNVEV (reference sequence). CDR3 length: 14 amino acids. The CDR3 reads CASTPGQGAREQYF. CDR3 DNA: TGTGCCAGCACCCCCGGACAGGGGGCTCGGGAGCAGTACTTC.

The chain carries TRBV27 and TRBJ1-5, with 8 bases that match TRBD1. This CDR3 spans 15 amino acids. V dropped 5 bases and J dropped 5; count of bases not matched to a gene: 8. Germline V CDR1 and CDR2: MNHEY, SMNVEV (reference sequence). DNA of the CDR3: TGTGCCAGCAGTCGAAAATCGACAGGGGATCAGCCCCAGCATTTT. Protein: CASSRKSTGDQPQHF.

V is TRBV5-1 and J is TRBJ2-1; 7 bases align to TRBD2. There are 15 residues in the CDR3. CDR1 and CDR2 (germline): SGHRS, YFSETQ. Trimming removed 1 base from V and 0 bases from J; junction bases left unmatched: 1. The CDR3 bases are TGCGCCAGCAGCTTGAGCGGGAACTCCTACAATGAGCAGTTCTTC. Translated: CASSLSGNSYNEQFF.

CDR3 amino acids: CASSSLAGVVEQYF. The CDR3 bases are TGTGCCAGCAGCTCACTAGCGGGAGTCGTCGAGCAGTACTTC. The gene calls are TRBV11-2 and TRBJ2-7, with 11 bases fitting TRBD2. The germline V gene has CDR1 SGHAT and CDR2 FQNNGV. The length of the CDR3 is 14 residues. With V trimmed by 4 bases and J by 6 bases, 5 bases remained unmatched.

The chain carries TRBV25-1 and TRBJ2-1; D might be TRBD2 (6 bases). Germline CDR1 is MGHDK and CDR2 is SYGVNS. V dropped 1 base and J dropped 6 bases, with 10 bases sitting between them. The CDR3 totals 14 residues. This CDR3 is CASSESGGFNEQFF. The CDR3 region has the DNA TGTGCCAGCAGTGAATCTGGAGGGTTCAATGAGCAGTTCTTC.

This clone is a singleton in its sample. The V call is TRBV7-6, the J call TRBJ1-3; 9 bases are a match to TRBD1. V shed 5 bases and J 3 bases; nucleotides not matched to a gene: 5. Germline loops: CDR1 SGHVS, CDR2 FNYEAQ. CDR3 length: 15 amino acids. As DNA, the CDR3 is TGTGCCAGCAGCCGGGACAGGGCTTTTGGAAACACCATATATTTT. It specifies CASSRDRAFGNTIYF.

The chain recombines TRBV18 with TRBJ2-5, with D tentatively TRBD2 (5 bases). Judging by the DNA end, TRBJ2-7 fits better; the J call may be wrong. The CDR3 covers 16 residues. The germline V gene has CDR1 KGHSH and CDR2 LQKENI. The CDR3 DNA is TGTGCCAGCTCACCACCGGTAGCACGGGCGGGCTACGAGCAGTACTTC. Translated, it gives CASSPPVARAGYEQYF.

V is TRBV19 and J is TRBJ2-5, with TRBD1 identical over 9 bases. The CDR3 is 15 amino acids. V dropped 4 bases and J dropped 5; count of bases not matched to a gene: 8. CDR1 LNHDA and CDR2 SQIVND come from the germline V gene (reference sequence). The CDR3 DNA follows: TGTGCCAGTAGTACAACCGGGACAGGGATCGAGACCCAGTACTTC. It translates to CASSTTGTGIETQYF.

The chain uses TRBV5-6 and TRBJ2-1; 8 nucleotides agree with TRBD1. The junction had 7 bases not matched to a gene; V was cut back by 2 bases and J by 6 bases. The germline V gene encodes CDR1 SGHDT and CDR2 YYEEEE. The CDR3 is made up of 15 amino acids. The CDR3 here is CASSFYDRGSNEQFF. The CDR3 DNA is TGTGCCAGCAGCTTTTACGACAGGGGCAGCAATGAGCAGTTCTTC.

Notes on this clone: One end of the junction is discordant with germline, which a read error may explain. The rearrangement joins TRBV7-7 to TRBJ2-3; the D gene is possibly TRBD1 (7 bases). Per germline, CDR1 SSHAT and CDR2 FNYEAQ (reference sequence). This CDR3 has 13 amino acids. In DNA, the CDR3 is TGTGCTAGCAGCTCAGGGGGGATAGATACGCAGTATTTT. It specifies CASSSGGIDTQYF. The whole variable domain, filled in from reference TRBV7-7 and TRBJ2-3, reads GAGVSQSPRYKVTKRGQDVTLRCDPISSHATLYWYQQALGQGPEFLTYFNYEAQPDKSGLPSDRFSAERPEGSISTLTIQRTEQRDSAMYRCASSSGGIDTQYFGPGTRLTVL.

The chain employs TRBV11-2 and TRBJ1-1; D unclear. The germline V gene encodes CDR1 SGHAT and CDR2 FQNNGV. The CDR3 totals 13 residues. The V end lost 3 bases, the J end lost 11 bases, and 16 bases lay between the germline ends. The CDR3 loop reads CASSFRLGGEAFF. CDR3 bases: TGTGCCAGCAGCTTCCGACTCGGTGGTGAGGCTTTCTTT.

The V and J genes are TRBV5-1 and TRBJ2-7; TRBD2 matches at 12 bases. Germline trimming cut 4 bases from V and 3 bases from J; bases unmatched to any gene: 17. Germline lookup yields CDR1 SGHRS and CDR2 YFSETQ. This CDR3 is 19 amino acids long. The CDR3, as DNA: TGCGCCAGCAGCATTCTAGCGGGAGGGCCTGATTTAATGAACTACGAGCAGTACTTC. It is translated as CASSILAGGPDLMNYEQYF.

The J gene is TRBJ1-1, the V gene TRBV10-3, with 9 bases that match TRBD1. V lost 0 bases, J lost 5 bases, and 4 bases stayed unmatched. CDR1 is ENHRY and CDR2 is SYGVKD in the germline V gene. The CDR3 has 15 amino acids. For the CDR3, the DNA is TGTGCCATCAGTGAGTCAGGGACAGGGAGGACTGAAGCTTTCTTT. This encodes CAISESGTGRTEAFF.

About this clone itself: Since the CDR3 does not end with the conserved phenylalanine or tryptophan, this likely comes from a read error. CDR3 amino acids: CASSPRVKSPLHL. The CDR3 coding sequence is TGTGCCAGCAGTCCCAGGGTCAAATCACCCCTCCACCTT. The V call is TRBV27, the J call TRBJ1-6; tentatively, D is TRBD1 (5 bases). The CDR3 runs to 13 residues. Germline CDR1 is MNHEY and CDR2 is SMNVEV (reference sequence). The V and J ends lost 5 bases and 10 bases respectively, with 12 bases between them.

This chain joins TRBV21-1 and TRBJ2-2; the listed D gene, TRBD2, was not tested against the DNA. TRBV21-1 is labeled a pseudogene. There are 18 residues in the CDR3. Written as DNA, the CDR3 is TGTGCCAGCAGCTTGGTGGGAGAGAGGATTGTGTTCGCCGGGGAGCTGTTTTTT. Its protein product is CASSLVGERIVFAGELFF.

This clone was counted once. The chain is built from TRBV9 and TRBJ1-1; D gene uncertain. In germline, CDR1 is SGDLS, CDR2 YYNGEE. V was cut by 2 bases and J by 4 bases, with 9 bases left in between. This CDR3 is built from 13 residues. CDR3 bases: TGTGCCAGCAGCGTTGGGGAGAGCACTGAAGCTTTCTTT. This encodes CASSVGESTEAFF.

V usage is TRBV5-4 and J usage is TRBJ1-1; 9 nucleotides agree with TRBD1. Per the germline V gene, CDR1 is SGHNT and CDR2 is YYREEE (reference sequence). Trimming removed 3 bases from V and 5 bases from J; junction bases left unmatched: 5. The CDR3 sequence is 14 residues long. The CDR3 sequence is CASSYDRGMTEAFF. DNA of the CDR3: TGTGCCAGCAGCTACGACAGGGGGATGACTGAAGCTTTCTTT.

The chain recombines TRBV27 with TRBJ2-5; 7 nucleotides line up with TRBD2. Trimming cost V 1 base and J 5 bases; bases outside gene matches: 10. This CDR3 comprises 16 residues. Germline V gene sequence: CDR1 MNHEY, CDR2 SMNVEV (reference sequence). This chain's CDR3 is CASSLFSGRARETQYF. The CDR3 nucleotides read TGTGCCAGCAGTTTATTCTCAGGGAGGGCCAGGGAGACCCAGTACTTC.